This T cell receptor beta chain was obtained from a study of blood T cell repertoires in COVID-19. As for the study in general: Sample material is recorded as cDNA or gDNA derived from T cells, B-cell-depleted T cells, or PBMCs.

The assay was immunoSEQ multiplex PCR, and TCRdb's table has in-frame clones only and misses some. This sample has a few hundred thousand clones, with more than 75% found just once. Seattle patients were enrolled while actively infected and followed longitudinally. The source material was peripheral blood. This sequence was found in a woman aged 70 to 79 with COVID-19, enrolled during active disease.

The CDR3 region has the DNA TGTGCCTGGAGCCTAGCAGGGGGCACTGAAGCTTTCTTT. Protein sequence: CAWSLAGGTEAFF. This chain links TRBV30 with TRBJ1-1; 7 positions agree with TRBD1. The CDR3 totals 13 residues. Germline V gives CDR1 GTSNPN, CDR2 SVGIG (reference sequence). V was clipped by 3 bases and J by 4 bases; unmatched bases: 5.